This TCR beta chain was documented in a study of T cells in Graves' hyperthyroidism and ophthalmopathy. Notes on the study in general: By a 13 V-J model, ophthalmopathy was set apart from stable hyperthyroidism. In validation, the model predicted ophthalmopathy. These predictions came a median about 6.5 months before onset. Most thyroid clonotypes expanded above 0.001 were also detected in blood.

Of note for this clonotype: Its antigen is as yet unknown.

From RNA transcripts, TCR beta CDR3 regions were amplified. A first-round RT-PCR of the TCR CDR3 used the HTBI primer set. TCRdb passed the multiplex PCR reads through MiXCR, listing each CDR3 protein once. The sample contains roughly 380,000 distinct CDR3 sequences, approximately 14% of which appear only once. V dropped 4 bases and J dropped 4; count of bases not matched to a gene: 12. The CDR3 totals 17 residues. In germline, CDR1 is SGHRS, CDR2 YFSETQ. This clonotype originated in a young woman with Graves' hyperthyroidism. The chain couples TRBV5-1 to TRBJ2-2; TRBD2 matches 8 bases. The sample taken for sequencing was blood. This CDR3 reads CASSPRGSGSTTGELFF. In DNA, the CDR3 is TGCGCCAGCAGCCCTCGCGGGAGCGGGAGCACCACCGGGGAGCTGTTTTTT.